The 9 T cell receptor beta chains below were found in one sample sequenced in a study of T cell responses to AZD1222 COVID-19 vaccine. Some clones are missing from TCRdb's copy, which holds only in-frame ones; the method was immunoSEQ multiplex PCR. The data contain some 110,000 clones, around 90% of them singletons. The sequencing here drew on peripheral blood, taken on day 0 of AZD1222 vaccination. Receptors originate from an adult in good health.

The CDR3 sequence is CASSLGSGGFNEQFF. CDR3 coding DNA: TGTGCCAGCAGCTTGGGTAGCGGGGGCTTCAATGAGCAGTTCTTC. The chain couples TRBV11-3 to TRBJ2-1; 9 positions agree with TRBD2. Trimming at V came to 3 bases and at J to 6 bases, leaving 6 bases not matched to a gene. The germline V gene has CDR1 SGHNT and CDR2 YENEEA. The CDR3 runs 15 residues.

The CDR3 DNA follows: TGTGCCAGCAGTTTATCGGTTCCAGCGGGGACCTACGAGCAGTACTTC. Its translation is CASSLSVPAGTYEQYF. J is TRBJ2-7 and V is TRBV27, with TRBD2 identical over 7 bases. J gave up 2 bases and V 0 bases, and 7 bases lay outside the gene matches. CDR3 length: 16 residues. CDR1 and CDR2 (germline): MNHEY, SMNVEV (reference sequence).

The chain is built from TRBV10-3 and TRBJ2-1, with D hard to call. Trimming took off 4 bases at V and 10 bases at J, with 8 bases between the two ends. The CDR3 is 11 residues long. Per the germline V gene, CDR1 is ENHRY and CDR2 is SYGVKD. The CDR3 DNA follows: TGTGCCATCAGTGCCTCCACGGAGCAGTTCTTC. It codes for CAISASTEQFF.

The genes are TRBV7-3 and TRBJ2-2; D remains ambiguous. The V end lost 5 bases, the J end lost 6 bases, and 13 bases lay between the germline ends. The CDR3 totals 14 residues. Germline CDR1 is SGHTA and CDR2 is FQGTGA. The CDR3 coding sequence is TGTGCCAGCAGCCTAGAAGGTCGAGCCGGGGAGCTGTTTTTT. Its translation: CASSLEGRAGELFF. The full variable domain, with the rest looked up from reference TRBV7-3 and TRBJ2-2, is GAGVSQTPSNKVTEKGKYVELRCDPISGHTALYWYRQSLGQGPEFLIYFQGTGAADDSGLPNDRFFAVRPEGSVSTLKIQRTERGDSAVYLCASSLEGRAGELFFGEGSRLTVL.

This rearrangement joins TRBV20-1 to TRBJ2-3; D uncertain. From germline, CDR1 is DFQATT and CDR2 SNEGSKA (reference sequence). CDR3 length equals 14 residues. Deletions cut 3 bases from V and 0 bases from J, with 10 bases between. This CDR3 reads CSASLHLSTDTQYF. DNA for the CDR3: TGCAGTGCTAGTTTACACCTTAGCACAGATACGCAGTATTTT.

This clone was seen just once. V gene TRBV5-5 combines with J gene TRBJ1-1, with D perhaps matching TRBD1 (5 bases). Looked up from germline, CDR1 is SGHKS and CDR2 is YYEKEE (reference sequence). V lost 0 bases, J lost 2 bases, and 17 bases lay in between. This CDR3 spans 17 amino acids. DNA of the CDR3: TGTGCCAGCAGCTTGGGGCCACCCCCGGGGGATAACACTGAAGCTTTCTTT. Protein sequence: CASSLGPPPGDNTEAFF.

The chain combines TRBV7-2 with TRBJ2-3, with D possibly being TRBD1 (6 bases). V was clipped by 1 base and J by 4 bases, with 6 bases between them. CDR3 length: 13 amino acids. In germline, CDR1 is SGHTA, CDR2 FQGNSA. For the CDR3, the DNA is TGTGCCAGCAGCTTAGGACAGGCAGATACGCAGTATTTT. Its protein is CASSLGQADTQYF.

The V and J genes are TRBV5-1 and TRBJ2-2; 9 bases are shared with TRBD2. The CDR3 has 17 amino acids. The V and J ends lost 0 bases and 3 bases, in that order; junction bases with no gene match: 6. Germline assignment: CDR1 SGHRS and CDR2 YFSETQ. This chain's CDR3 is CASSLAVAGEYTGELFF. CDR3 bases: TGCGCCAGCAGCTTGGCGGTAGCGGGAGAGTACACCGGGGAGCTGTTTTTT.

The chain joins TRBV5-1 to TRBJ2-5; D remains ambiguous. Between the trimmed V and J ends, which lost 6 bases and 1 base, there was a span of 4 bases. This CDR3 region has 11 residues. The germline gives CDR1 SGHRS, CDR2 YFSETQ. The CDR3 sequence is CASKTQETQYF. CDR3 sequence (DNA): TGCGCCAGCAAGACCCAAGAGACCCAGTACTTC. The full variable domain, with the rest looked up from reference TRBV5-1 and TRBJ2-5, is KAGVTQTPRYLIKTRGQQVTLSCSPISGHRSVSWYQQTPGQGLQFLFEYFSETQRNKGNFPGRFSGRQFSNSRSEMNVSTLELGDSALYLCASKTQETQYFGPGTRLLVL.